These 22 T cell receptor beta chains were all obtained from the same sample, sequenced in a study of cytomegalovirus exposure and HLA in healthy donors. 60 Vbeta and 13 Jbeta primers were used in PCR. Assay: immunoSEQ multiplex PCR; the TCRdb copy retains only in-frame clones and omits some. The sample includes 80,000 to 95,000 clones, over 60% of them seen just once. The sample comprised PBMCs. The receptors originated from a female donor in good health and CMV-seronegative.

V and J are TRBV7-2 and TRBJ1-3; no firm D call. Germline V gene sequence: CDR1 SGHTA, CDR2 FQGNSA. V shed 6 bases and J shed 1 base, with 7 bases lying between them. CDR3 length: 13 amino acids. Written as DNA, the CDR3 is TGTGCCAGCAGTCCAGGTTCTGGAAACACCATATATTTT. This sequence encodes CASSPGSGNTIYF.

This chain links TRBV4-3 with TRBJ1-6; maybe TRBD1 (6 bases). CDR3 length: 15 residues. Germline-derived CDR1 and CDR2 are LGHNA and YSLEER. V dropped 1 base and J dropped 14 bases, with 18 bases sitting between them. The CDR3 region is CASSQVRQVGGTLHF. The CDR3 DNA reads as TGCGCCAGCAGCCAAGTAAGACAGGTTGGGGGAACCCTCCACTTT.

About this clone itself: The sample has other DNA sequences that encode this CDR3 too. The chain combines TRBV7-9 with TRBJ2-3; D gene uncertain. The CDR3 runs 14 residues. Trimming left V 4 bases short and J 2 bases short, with 10 bases between. The germline V gene encodes CDR1 SEHNR and CDR2 FQNEAQ (reference sequence). For the CDR3, the DNA is TGTGCCAGCAGCTGGGCCGGTTCCACAGATACGCAGTATTTT. It yields the protein CASSWAGSTDTQYF.

The V and J genes are TRBV10-3 and TRBJ2-1; the D is unclear. Germline loops: CDR1 ENHRY, CDR2 SYGVKD. Trimming cost V 3 bases and J 4 bases, with 4 bases left between them. The CDR3 covers 12 residues. The CDR3 DNA reads TGTGCCATCAGTGACGGGTACAATGAGCAGTTCTTC. It codes for CAISDGYNEQFF.

This clone was detected only once. This rearrangement joins TRBV7-8 to TRBJ2-1; 7 bases fit TRBD2. V shed 5 bases and J 4 bases; nucleotides not matched to a gene: 5. The CDR3 totals 14 residues. CDR1 and CDR2 (germline): SGHVS, FQNEAQ. Here the CDR3 DNA reads TGTGCCAGCAGCGCGGGACTACAATACAATGAGCAGTTCTTC. It translates to CASSAGLQYNEQFF.

The chain has TRBV4-2 and TRBJ2-6, with D maybe TRBD1 (5 bases). The CDR3 is 16 amino acids. V lost 0 bases and J 0 bases, leaving 6 bases between the germline ends. Germline CDR1 is LGHNA and CDR2 is YNFKEQ. Here the CDR3 reads CASSQDQGSGANVLTF. The CDR3 nucleotides read TGTGCCAGCAGCCAAGATCAGGGCTCTGGGGCCAACGTCCTGACTTTC.

This chain connects TRBV7-8 to TRBJ1-3; 7 bases align to TRBD1. J was trimmed by 2 bases and V by 2 bases; bases with no gene match: 3. CDR3 length: 15 residues. Germline V gene lookup returns CDR1 SGHVS and CDR2 FQNEAQ. DNA of the CDR3: TGTGCCAGCAGCTTAAACAGGGGAGCTGGAAACACCATATATTTT. Protein: CASSLNRGAGNTIYF. The full variable domain, rest sourced from reference TRBV7-8 and TRBJ1-3, is GAGVSQSPRYKVAKRGQDVALRCDPISGHVSLFWYQQALGQGPEFLTYFQNEAQLDKSGLPSDRFFAERPEGSVSTLKIQRTQQEDSAVYLCASSLNRGAGNTIYFGEGSWLTVV.

V is TRBV7-3 and J is TRBJ2-3; D is perhaps TRBD1 (7 bases). This CDR3 has 15 amino acids. Germline CDR1 and CDR2: SGHTA and FQGTGA. Between the trimmed V and J ends, which lost 2 bases and 3 bases, there was a span of 12 bases. The CDR3 loop reads CASSLLAGGTDTQYF. CDR3 nucleotide sequence: TGTGCCAGCAGCTTACTGGCAGGGGGGACAGATACGCAGTATTTT.

The chain links TRBV7-8 to TRBJ2-7; 9 nucleotides line up with TRBD2. The germline V gene encodes CDR1 SGHVS and CDR2 FQNEAQ. This CDR3 contains 16 residues. V was pared by 0 bases and J by 2 bases, with 5 bases of the junction left unmatched. This CDR3 reads CASSLAWASGAYEQYF. The CDR3 DNA sequence: TGTGCCAGCAGCTTAGCTTGGGCTAGCGGGGCCTACGAGCAGTACTTC.

The rearrangement links TRBV7-2 to TRBJ1-6; 7 bases map to TRBD1. Trimming removed 6 bases from V and 9 bases from J; junction bases left unmatched: 8. The CDR3 is 14 amino acids. Per the germline V gene, CDR1 is SGHTA and CDR2 is FQGNSA. The CDR3 protein is CASRNRGEGSPLHF. For the CDR3, the DNA is TGTGCCAGCAGAAACAGGGGCGAGGGTTCACCCCTCCACTTT.

This clone has only one observation. The chain couples TRBV27 to TRBJ2-7, with 9 bases lining up with TRBD1. Germline V gene data show CDR1 as MNHEY and CDR2 as SMNVEV (reference sequence). The CDR3 is 18 amino acids. J lost 3 bases, V lost 10 bases, and 22 bases had no gene match. The CDR3: CANPYPGANRGLGYEQYF. Written as DNA, the CDR3 is TGTGCCAATCCATACCCCGGGGCCAACAGGGGGCTAGGCTACGAGCAGTACTTC.

This sequence joins TRBV7-9 and TRBJ2-1; D gene ambiguous. The V gene lost 5 bases and the J gene lost 9 bases, with 8 bases spanning the gap. The CDR3 runs to 11 residues. CDR1 is SEHNR and CDR2 is FQNEAQ in the germline V gene (reference sequence). The CDR3, as DNA: TGTGCCAGCAGCAGCGTGGGTGAGCAGTTCTTC. Translation gives CASSSVGEQFF.

This clone was recorded a few times. The CDR3 spells CVTQTGENYNSPLHF. CDR3 in DNA: TGCGTCACTCAGACAGGGGAGAATTATAATTCACCCCTCCACTTT. This chain connects TRBV23-1 to TRBJ1-6; 8 bases are shared with TRBD1. TRBV23-1 is identified as an open reading frame with a role that is uncertain. This CDR3 is built from 15 residues.

This clone was observed once. The chain carries TRBV5-1 and TRBJ2-2, with D maybe TRBD2 (5 bases). Germline V gene lookup returns CDR1 SGHRS and CDR2 YFSETQ. The CDR3 spans 14 residues. V was shortened by 3 bases and J by 1 base, with 7 bases between the two germline ends. The CDR3 DNA reads TGCGCCAGCAGCTCTAGCCTGAACACCGGGGAGCTGTTTTTT. Translation gives CASSSSLNTGELFF. Based on the CDR3 plus reference TRBV5-1 and TRBJ2-2, the full variable domain is KAGVTQTPRYLIKTRGQQVTLSCSPISGHRSVSWYQQTPGQGLQFLFEYFSETQRNKGNFPGRFSGRQFSNSRSEMNVSTLELGDSALYLCASSSSLNTGELFFGEGSRLTVL.

The chain links TRBV28 to TRBJ1-5, with a possible D match to TRBD1 (5 bases). Trimming removed 0 bases from V and 8 bases from J, with 14 bases in between. In germline, CDR1 is MDHEN, CDR2 SYDVKM. The length of the CDR3 is 15 residues. The CDR3 bases are TGTGCCAGCAGTTTATGGCAGGGTTCAGAGAAGCCCCAGCATTTT. Its translation is CASSLWQGSEKPQHF.

This clone is a singleton in its sample. The chain is built from TRBV28 and TRBJ1-1; 7 positions match TRBD1. The CDR3 covers 11 residues. From germline, CDR1 is MDHEN and CDR2 SYDVKM. J was trimmed by 7 bases and V by 7 bases; bases with no gene match: 3. CDR3 DNA sequence: TGTGCCAGCACCCAGGGGGGTGAAGCTTTCTTT. Its translation: CASTQGGEAFF.

The rearrangement joins TRBV2 to TRBJ1-5; D is unresolved. V dropped 7 bases and J dropped 4 bases, with 14 bases sitting between them. Germline V lookup: CDR1 SNHLY, CDR2 FYNNEI. The CDR3 sequence is 14 residues long. CDR3 protein: CASTPGNRNQPQHF. CDR3 DNA: TGTGCCAGCACCCCAGGTAACCGGAATCAGCCCCAGCATTTT.

This chain connects TRBV5-8 to TRBJ2-5, with TRBD1 as a possible D gene (5 bases). Germline-derived CDR1 and CDR2 are SGHTS and YDEGEE. V lost 5 bases to trimming and J lost 2 bases, with 13 bases between them. The CDR3 contains 14 residues. The chain's CDR3 is CASRSRVTQETQYF. Written as DNA, the CDR3 is TGTGCCAGCAGGTCCAGGGTCACTCAAGAGACCCAGTACTTC.

This chain uses TRBV9 with TRBJ2-3; D is perhaps TRBD2 (5 bases). CDR3 size: 14 residues. The V gene lost 0 bases and the J gene lost 5 bases, with 10 bases spanning the gap. Germline V gives CDR1 SGDLS, CDR2 YYNGEE. CDR3 DNA: TGTGCCAGCAGCGTAGCTACGGGGTTAGATACGCAGTATTTT. Protein product: CASSVATGLDTQYF.

The genes are TRBV9 and TRBJ2-2; D gene ambiguous. CDR3 length equals 18 residues. Germline CDR1 SGDLS, CDR2 YYNGEE. V lost 3 bases, J lost 0 bases, and 18 bases lay in between. CDR3 amino acids: CASSARFGGFSNTGELFF. The CDR3 DNA follows: TGTGCCAGCAGCGCTCGGTTCGGCGGTTTCTCGAACACCGGGGAGCTGTTTTTT.

V is TRBV7-9 and J is TRBJ1-1; D call uncertain. This CDR3 is built from 15 residues. V gave up 1 base and J gave up 4 bases, with 13 bases separating them. Germline V lookup: CDR1 SEHNR, CDR2 FQNEAQ (reference sequence). The CDR3 DNA follows: TGTGCCAGCAGCTTAGTCGCCGGGGAGGGCACTGAAGCTTTCTTT. Residues: CASSLVAGEGTEAFF.

The chain couples TRBV7-3 to TRBJ1-6; 7 bases map to TRBD1. This CDR3 contains 14 residues. V gave up 5 bases and J gave up 5 bases; unmatched junction bases: 3. Germline loops: CDR1 SGHTA, CDR2 FQGTGA. CDR3 bases: TGTGCCAGCAGCCTAGGACAGGATAATTCACCCCTCCACTTT. Amino acid sequence: CASSLGQDNSPLHF.